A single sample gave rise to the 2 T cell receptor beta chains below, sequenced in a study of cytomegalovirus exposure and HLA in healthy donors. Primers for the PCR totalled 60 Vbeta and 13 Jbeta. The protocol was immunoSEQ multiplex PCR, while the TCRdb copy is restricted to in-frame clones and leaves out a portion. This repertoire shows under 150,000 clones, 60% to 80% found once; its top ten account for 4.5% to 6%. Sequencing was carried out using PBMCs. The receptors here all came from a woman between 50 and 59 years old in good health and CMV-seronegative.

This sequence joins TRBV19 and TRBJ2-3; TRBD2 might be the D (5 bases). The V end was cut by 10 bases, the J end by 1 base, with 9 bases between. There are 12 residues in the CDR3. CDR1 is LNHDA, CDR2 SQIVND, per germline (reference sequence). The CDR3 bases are TGTGCCATTAGCGAGGGCACAGATACGCAGTATTTT. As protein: CAISEGTDTQYF.

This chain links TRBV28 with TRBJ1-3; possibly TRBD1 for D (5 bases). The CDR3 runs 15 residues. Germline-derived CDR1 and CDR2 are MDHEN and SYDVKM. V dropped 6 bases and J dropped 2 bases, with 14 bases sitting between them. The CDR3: CASSLLAGTGNTIYF. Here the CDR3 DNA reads TGTGCCAGCAGCCTACTGGCAGGGACTGGAAACACCATATATTTT. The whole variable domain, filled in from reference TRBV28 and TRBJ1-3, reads DVKVTQSSRYLVKRTGEKVFLECVQDMDHENMFWYRQDPGLGLRLIYFSYDVKMKEKGDIPEGYSVSREKKERFSLILESASTNQTSMYLCASSLLAGTGNTIYFGEGSWLTVV.